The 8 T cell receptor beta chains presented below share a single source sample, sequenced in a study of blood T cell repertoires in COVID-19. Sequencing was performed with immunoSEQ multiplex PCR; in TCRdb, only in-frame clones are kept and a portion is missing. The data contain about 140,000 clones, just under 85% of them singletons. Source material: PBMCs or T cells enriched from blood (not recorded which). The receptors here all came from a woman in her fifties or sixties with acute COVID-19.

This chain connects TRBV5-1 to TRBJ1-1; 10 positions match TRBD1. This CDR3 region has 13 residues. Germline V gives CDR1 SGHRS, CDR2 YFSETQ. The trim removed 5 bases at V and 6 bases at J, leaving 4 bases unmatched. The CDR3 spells CASSLGTGAEAFF. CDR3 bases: TGCGCCAGCAGTCTGGGGACAGGGGCTGAAGCTTTCTTT. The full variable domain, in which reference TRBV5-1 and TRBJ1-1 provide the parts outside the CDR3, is KAGVTQTPRYLIKTRGQQVTLSCSPISGHRSVSWYQQTPGQGLQFLFEYFSETQRNKGNFPGRFSGRQFSNSRSEMNVSTLELGDSALYLCASSLGTGAEAFFGQGTRLTVV.

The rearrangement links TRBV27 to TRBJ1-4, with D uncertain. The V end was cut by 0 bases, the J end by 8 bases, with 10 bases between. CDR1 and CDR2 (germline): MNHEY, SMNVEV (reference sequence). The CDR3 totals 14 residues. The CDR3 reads CASSLSEGREKLFF. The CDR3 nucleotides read TGTGCCAGCAGTTTATCAGAGGGTCGGGAAAAACTGTTTTTT.

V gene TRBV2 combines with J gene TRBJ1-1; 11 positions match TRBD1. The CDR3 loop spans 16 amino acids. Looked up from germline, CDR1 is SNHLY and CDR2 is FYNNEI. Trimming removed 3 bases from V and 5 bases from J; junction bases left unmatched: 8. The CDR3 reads CASSDVGTGGQTEAFF. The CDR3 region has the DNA TGTGCCAGCAGTGACGTCGGGACAGGGGGGCAGACTGAAGCTTTCTTT. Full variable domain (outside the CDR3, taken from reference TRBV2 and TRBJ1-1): EPEVTQTPSHQVTQMGQEVILRCVPISNHLYFYWYRQILGQKVEFLVSFYNNEISEKSEIFDDQFSVERPDGSNFTLKIRSTKLEDSAMYFCASSDVGTGGQTEAFFGQGTRLTVV.

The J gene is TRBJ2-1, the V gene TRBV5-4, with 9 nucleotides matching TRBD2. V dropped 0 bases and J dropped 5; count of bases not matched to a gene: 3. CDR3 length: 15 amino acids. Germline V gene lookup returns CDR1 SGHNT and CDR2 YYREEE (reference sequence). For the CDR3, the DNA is TGTGCCAGCAGCTTGGCAGCGGGAGGCGACAATGAGCAGTTCTTC. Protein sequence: CASSLAAGGDNEQFF.

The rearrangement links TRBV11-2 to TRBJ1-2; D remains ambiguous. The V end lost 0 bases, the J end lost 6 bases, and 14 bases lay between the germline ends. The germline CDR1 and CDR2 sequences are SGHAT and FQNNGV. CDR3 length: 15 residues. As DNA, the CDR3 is TGTGCCAGCAGCTTAGATTTCGGTGGTAGCGATGGCTACACCTTC. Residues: CASSLDFGGSDGYTF.

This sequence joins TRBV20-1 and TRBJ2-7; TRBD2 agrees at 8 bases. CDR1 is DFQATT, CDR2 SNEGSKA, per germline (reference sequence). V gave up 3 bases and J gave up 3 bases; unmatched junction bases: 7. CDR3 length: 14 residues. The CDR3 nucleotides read TGCAGTGCTAGTACGGGAGGGCCTTTCTACGAGCAGTACTTC. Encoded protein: CSASTGGPFYEQYF.

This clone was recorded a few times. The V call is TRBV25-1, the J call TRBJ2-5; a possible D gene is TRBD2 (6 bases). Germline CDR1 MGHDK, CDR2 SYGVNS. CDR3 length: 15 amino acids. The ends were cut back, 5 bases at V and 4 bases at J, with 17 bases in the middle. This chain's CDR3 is CASSPYSLGGETQYF. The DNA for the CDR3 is TGTGCCAGCAGTCCATACTCCCTGGGGGGAGAGACCCAGTACTTC. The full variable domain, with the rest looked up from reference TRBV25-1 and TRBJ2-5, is EADIYQTPRYLVIGTGKKITLECSQTMGHDKMYWYQQDPGMELHLIHYSYGVNSTEKGDLSSESTVSRIRTEHFPLTLESARPSHTSQYLCASSPYSLGGETQYFGPGTRLLVL.

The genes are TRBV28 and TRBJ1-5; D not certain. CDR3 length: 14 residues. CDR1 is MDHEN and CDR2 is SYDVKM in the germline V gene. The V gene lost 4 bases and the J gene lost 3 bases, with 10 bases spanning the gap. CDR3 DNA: TGTGCCAGCAGTTCAGGAGGCTCCAATCAGCCCCAGCATTTT. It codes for CASSSGGSNQPQHF. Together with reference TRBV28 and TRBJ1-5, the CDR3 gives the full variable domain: DVKVTQSSRYLVKRTGEKVFLECVQDMDHENMFWYRQDPGLGLRLIYFSYDVKMKEKGDIPEGYSVSREKKERFSLILESASTNQTSMYLCASSSGGSNQPQHFGDGTRLSIL.